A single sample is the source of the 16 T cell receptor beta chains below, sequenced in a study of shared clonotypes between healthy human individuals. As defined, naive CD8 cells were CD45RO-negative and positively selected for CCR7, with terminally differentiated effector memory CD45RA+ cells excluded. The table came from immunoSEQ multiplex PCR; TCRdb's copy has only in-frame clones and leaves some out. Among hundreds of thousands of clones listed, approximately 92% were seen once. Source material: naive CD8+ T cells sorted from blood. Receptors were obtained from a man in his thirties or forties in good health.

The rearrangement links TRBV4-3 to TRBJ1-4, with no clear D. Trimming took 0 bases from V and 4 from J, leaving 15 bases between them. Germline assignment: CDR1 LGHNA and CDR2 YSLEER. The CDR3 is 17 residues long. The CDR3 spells CASSQDLSGPINEKLFF. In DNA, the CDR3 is TGCGCCAGCAGCCAAGATCTGTCTGGACCGATTAATGAAAAACTGTTTTTT.

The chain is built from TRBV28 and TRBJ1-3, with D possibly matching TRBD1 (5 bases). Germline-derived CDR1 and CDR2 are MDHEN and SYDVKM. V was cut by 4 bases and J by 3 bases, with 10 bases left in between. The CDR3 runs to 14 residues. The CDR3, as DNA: TGTGCCAGCAGTTGGGAGGGGATTGGAAACACCATATATTTT. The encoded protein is CASSWEGIGNTIYF. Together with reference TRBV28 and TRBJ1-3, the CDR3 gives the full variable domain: DVKVTQSSRYLVKRTGEKVFLECVQDMDHENMFWYRQDPGLGLRLIYFSYDVKMKEKGDIPEGYSVSREKKERFSLILESASTNQTSMYLCASSWEGIGNTIYFGEGSWLTVV.

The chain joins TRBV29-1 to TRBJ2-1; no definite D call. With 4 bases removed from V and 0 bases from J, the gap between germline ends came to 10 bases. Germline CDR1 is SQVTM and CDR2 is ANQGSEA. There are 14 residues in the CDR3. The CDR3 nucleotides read TGCAGCGTTGGCCTCGCAAACTCCTACAATGAGCAGTTCTTC. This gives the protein CSVGLANSYNEQFF.

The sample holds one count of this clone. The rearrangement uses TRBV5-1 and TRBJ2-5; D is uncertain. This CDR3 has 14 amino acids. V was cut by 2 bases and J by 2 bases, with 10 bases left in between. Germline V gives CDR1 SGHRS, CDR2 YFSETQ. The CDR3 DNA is TGCGCCAGCAGCTTACTTCGTCTACAAGAGACCCAGTACTTC. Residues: CASSLLRLQETQYF.

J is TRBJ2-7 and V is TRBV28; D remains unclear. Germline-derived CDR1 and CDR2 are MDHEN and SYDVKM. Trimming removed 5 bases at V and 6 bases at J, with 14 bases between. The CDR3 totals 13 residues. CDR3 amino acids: CASSRAAIREQYF. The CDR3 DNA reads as TGTGCCAGCAGTCGGGCCGCAATCCGCGAGCAGTACTTC.

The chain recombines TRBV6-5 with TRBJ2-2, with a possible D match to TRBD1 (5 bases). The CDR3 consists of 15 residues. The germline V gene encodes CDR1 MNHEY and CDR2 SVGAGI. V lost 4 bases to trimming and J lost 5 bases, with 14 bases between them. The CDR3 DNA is TGTGCCAGCAGTTCTCAGGGCCATGGGACCGGGGAGCTGTTTTTT. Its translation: CASSSQGHGTGELFF.

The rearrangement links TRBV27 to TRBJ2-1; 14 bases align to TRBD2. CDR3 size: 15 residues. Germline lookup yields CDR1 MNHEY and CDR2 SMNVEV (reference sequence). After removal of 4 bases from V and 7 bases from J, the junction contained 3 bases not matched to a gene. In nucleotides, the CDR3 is TGTGCCAGCAGTTCGGGACTAGCGGGAGAGAATGAGCAGTTCTTC. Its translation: CASSSGLAGENEQFF.

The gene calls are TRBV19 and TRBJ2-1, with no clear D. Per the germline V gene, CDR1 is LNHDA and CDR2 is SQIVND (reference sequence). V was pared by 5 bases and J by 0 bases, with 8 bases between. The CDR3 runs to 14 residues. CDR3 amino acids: CASSVSSSYNEQFF. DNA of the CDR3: TGTGCCAGTAGTGTCTCAAGCTCCTACAATGAGCAGTTCTTC.

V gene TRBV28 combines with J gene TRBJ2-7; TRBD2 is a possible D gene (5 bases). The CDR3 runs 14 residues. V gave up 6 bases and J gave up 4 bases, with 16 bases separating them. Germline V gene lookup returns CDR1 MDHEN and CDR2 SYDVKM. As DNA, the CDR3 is TGTGCCAGCAGCTCGGCGAGCGGACCTTACGAGCAGTACTTC. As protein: CASSSASGPYEQYF.

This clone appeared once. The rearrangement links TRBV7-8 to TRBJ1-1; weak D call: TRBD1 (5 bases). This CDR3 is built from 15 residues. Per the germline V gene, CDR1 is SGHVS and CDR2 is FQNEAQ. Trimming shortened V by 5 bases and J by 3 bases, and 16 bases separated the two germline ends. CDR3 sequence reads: CASSPLGGRYTEAFF. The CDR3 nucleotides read TGTGCCAGCAGCCCTCTGGGGGGTCGATACACTGAAGCTTTCTTT.

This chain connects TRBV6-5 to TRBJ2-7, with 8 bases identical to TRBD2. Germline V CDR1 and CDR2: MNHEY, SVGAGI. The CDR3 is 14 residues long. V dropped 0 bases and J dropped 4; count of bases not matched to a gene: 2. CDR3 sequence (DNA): TGTGCCAGCAGTTACTCTTCTAGCGGGTACGAGCAGTACTTC. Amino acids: CASSYSSSGYEQYF.

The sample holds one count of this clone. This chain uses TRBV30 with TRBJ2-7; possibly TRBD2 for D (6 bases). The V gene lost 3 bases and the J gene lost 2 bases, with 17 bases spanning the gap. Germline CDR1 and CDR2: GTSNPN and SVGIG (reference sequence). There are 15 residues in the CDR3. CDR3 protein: CAWSAGWMGPYEQYF. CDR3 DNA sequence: TGTGCCTGGAGCGCGGGGTGGATGGGCCCCTACGAGCAGTACTTC.

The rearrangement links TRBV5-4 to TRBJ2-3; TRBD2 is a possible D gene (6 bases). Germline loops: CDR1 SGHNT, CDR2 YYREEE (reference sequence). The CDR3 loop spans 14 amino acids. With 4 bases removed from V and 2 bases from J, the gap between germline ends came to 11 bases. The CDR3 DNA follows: TGTGCCAGCAGCCTCAGCGGGCCCACAGATACGCAGTATTTT. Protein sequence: CASSLSGPTDTQYF.

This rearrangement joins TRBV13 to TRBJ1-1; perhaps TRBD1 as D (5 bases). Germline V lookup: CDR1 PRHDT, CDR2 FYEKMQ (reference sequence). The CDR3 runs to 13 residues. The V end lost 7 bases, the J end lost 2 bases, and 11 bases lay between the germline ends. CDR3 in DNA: TGTGCCAGCACCCTACAGGAAAACACTGAAGCTTTCTTT. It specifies CASTLQENTEAFF.

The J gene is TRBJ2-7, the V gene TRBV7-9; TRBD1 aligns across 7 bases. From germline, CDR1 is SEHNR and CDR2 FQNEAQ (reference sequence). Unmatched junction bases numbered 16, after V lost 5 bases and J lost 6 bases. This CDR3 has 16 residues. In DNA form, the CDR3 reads TGTGCCAGCAGCCCGCCGACAGGGCAACTTCCCTTCGAGCAGTACTTC. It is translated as CASSPPTGQLPFEQYF.

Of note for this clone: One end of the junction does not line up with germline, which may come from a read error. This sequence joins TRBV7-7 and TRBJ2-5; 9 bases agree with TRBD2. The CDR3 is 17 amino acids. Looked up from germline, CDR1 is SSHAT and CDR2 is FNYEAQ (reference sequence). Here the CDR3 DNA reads TGTGCTAGCAGCTTAGGACGTATAGCGGGAGTAGGGGAGACCCAGTACTTC. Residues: CASSLGRIAGVGETQYF.